The T cell receptor (beta chain) under discussion was sequenced for a study of OX40 agonist ivuxolimab in advanced cancers. Study outcomes and limitations: In the 0.1 to 3.0 mg/kg range, CD4+ and CD8+ blood T cells had expanded clonally by week 6.

The table came from immunoSEQ multiplex PCR; TCRdb's copy has only in-frame clones and leaves some out. Here the sample spans about 51,000 clones, almost 90% being singletons. Note on this clone: Its antigen is unknown.

Systemic immunosuppression or autoimmune disease history was grounds to exclude patients. Cycle 7 day 1, cycle 4 day 1, and baseline were the timepoints at which blood was sampled. CDR1 is SQVTM and CDR2 is ANQGSEA in the germline V gene. V was pared by 5 bases and J by 7 bases, with 14 bases of the junction left unmatched. The CDR3 covers 14 residues. V is TRBV29-1 and J is TRBJ2-7, with 7 bases aligning to TRBD2. This TCR derives from an adult with an advanced solid tumor such as melanoma, head and neck, liver or kidney cancer. Sample: CD4+ or CD8+ T cells sorted from blood, taken in a trial of the OX40 agonist ivuxolimab. Here the CDR3 reads CSVPLLAPGSEQYF. In DNA form, the CDR3 reads TGCAGCGTTCCTCTACTAGCGCCAGGCAGTGAGCAGTACTTC.